This entry lists 12 T cell receptor beta chains sequenced from one sample in a study of T cells in Graves' hyperthyroidism and ophthalmopathy. TCR beta CDR3 region amplification was performed from RNA transcripts. HTBI primers were the set used in a first-round RT-PCR of the TCR CDR3. TCRdb analysed the multiplex PCR reads with MiXCR anew, one entry per CDR3 protein. The sample consists of 500,000 to 650,000 distinct CDR3 sequences, around 13% of them appearing once. Sequenced input: blood. The receptors here all came from a woman between 35 and 50 years old with Graves' hyperthyroidism.

This clonotype was counted many times. The chain is built from TRBV28 and TRBJ2-7; 7 bases agree with TRBD1. CDR1 MDHEN and CDR2 SYDVKM come from the germline V gene. The CDR3 consists of 14 residues. V was clipped by 4 bases and J by 5 bases; unmatched bases: 8. CDR3 nucleotides: TGTGCCAGCAGTTCCCGGACAGGTCCCAACGAGCAGTACTTC. Its protein is CASSSRTGPNEQYF.

This clonotype was seen ten or more times. The chain uses TRBV28 and TRBJ2-1, with D possibly TRBD2 on 6 matching bases. The V end was cut by 1 base, the J end by 10 bases, with 20 bases between. The CDR3 runs 16 residues. CDR1 and CDR2 (germline): MDHEN, SYDVKM. The CDR3: CASSLLGLAAGSEQFF. CDR3 sequence (DNA): TGTGCCAGCAGTTTATTAGGCTTAGCGGCAGGGTCGGAGCAGTTCTTC.

The chain couples TRBV13 to TRBJ2-1; 8 bases are shared with TRBD2. CDR3 length equals 12 residues. V trimming: 2 bases; J trimming: 10 bases; junction bases outside the gene matches: 1. Germline V CDR1 and CDR2: PRHDT, FYEKMQ (reference sequence). CDR3 in DNA: TGTGCCAGCAGCTTAATAGCGGGAGAGCAGTTCTTC. Protein sequence: CASSLIAGEQFF.

This clonotype was found many times. CDR3 region: CSVELETGGIYEQYF. CDR3 bases: TGCAGCGTTGAATTGGAAACAGGGGGCATCTACGAGCAGTACTTC. The chain employs TRBV29-1 and TRBJ2-7; 9 positions agree with TRBD1. CDR1 is SQVTM, CDR2 ANQGSEA, per germline. With V trimmed by 2 bases and J by 3 bases, 8 bases remained unmatched. The CDR3 has 15 residues.

The chain is built from TRBV24-1 and TRBJ2-2; D unresolved. CDR3 length equals 13 residues. V was shortened by 5 bases and J by 1 base, with 4 bases between the two germline ends. Per germline, CDR1 KGHDR and CDR2 SFDVKD. The CDR3 here is CATSVVNTGELFF. In DNA, the CDR3 is TGTGCCACCAGTGTTGTGAACACCGGGGAGCTGTTTTTT.

The chain links TRBV9 to TRBJ2-7, with 7 bases matching TRBD1. The CDR3 extends over 14 amino acids. Germline CDR1 reads SGDLS; CDR2 reads YYNGEE. V lost 3 bases, J lost 3 bases, and 6 bases stayed unmatched. The CDR3 sequence is CASSGRDSLYEQYF. CDR3 coding DNA: TGTGCCAGCAGCGGCCGGGACAGCCTCTACGAGCAGTACTTC.

Comments on this clonotype: With a much larger clone just one base away, this may be a read error. The genes are TRBV20-1 and TRBJ2-1; 12 bases are a match to TRBD2. With V trimmed by 1 base and J by 8 bases, 3 bases remained unmatched. Germline assignment: CDR1 DFQATT and CDR2 SNEGSKA (reference sequence). The CDR3 has 14 residues. The CDR3 spells CSARGTSGIYEQFF. As DNA, the CDR3 is TGCAGTGCTAGAGGGACTAGCGGGATCTATGAGCAGTTCTTC.

V gene TRBV29-1 combines with J gene TRBJ2-1, with D perhaps matching TRBD1 (6 bases). Germline V CDR1 and CDR2: SQVTM, ANQGSEA. Deletions cut 5 bases from V and 0 bases from J, with 14 bases between. The CDR3 loop spans 15 amino acids. Written as DNA, the CDR3 is TGCAGCGTTCGCCAGGGGTCGAACTCCTACAATGAGCAGTTCTTC. Residues: CSVRQGSNSYNEQFF.

This clonotype showed up just a few times. V gene TRBV5-6 combines with J gene TRBJ2-1; tentatively, D is TRBD2 (5 bases). V lost 5 bases and J 0 bases, leaving 21 bases between the germline ends. The germline gives CDR1 SGHDT, CDR2 YYEEEE. The CDR3 is 18 amino acids. The CDR3 bases are TGTGCCAGCAGATCCACTAGGGCCCGCATCGTCTCCTACAATGAGCAGTTCTTC. This codes for CASRSTRARIVSYNEQFF.

This chain connects TRBV19 to TRBJ1-2; the D gene is possibly TRBD1 (5 bases). V lost 0 bases, J lost 4 bases, and 12 bases lay in between. This CDR3 contains 15 residues. Germline values: CDR1 LNHDA, CDR2 SQIVND (reference sequence). The CDR3 loop is CASSIDGAGTYGYTF. In nucleotides, the CDR3 is TGTGCCAGTAGTATAGACGGTGCGGGGACCTATGGCTACACCTTC.

This clonotype has ten or more counts. The gene calls are TRBV6-5 and TRBJ1-4, with no clear D. This CDR3 contains 14 residues. The V gene's germline CDR1 is MNHEY and CDR2 SVGAGI. V was pared by 2 bases and J by 4 bases, with 8 bases between. This CDR3 is CASSYRENNEKLFF. The CDR3 nucleotides are TGTGCCAGCAGTTACAGGGAGAATAATGAAAAACTGTTTTTT.

This clonotype was observed at least ten times. The chain recombines TRBV20-1 with TRBJ1-1, with D unresolved. The CDR3 runs to 13 residues. The V end was cut by 4 bases, the J end by 1 base, with 10 bases between. The V gene's germline CDR1 is DFQATT and CDR2 SNEGSKA (reference sequence). The CDR3: CSATSPRNTEAFF. For the CDR3, the DNA is TGCAGTGCTACCTCCCCTAGGAACACTGAAGCTTTCTTT.